This T cell receptor beta chain was documented in a study of beta chain features in type 1 diabetes. About the research overall: Across every sample, almost 110,000,000 sorted cells were examined in total. Findings and caveats of the study: Sequencing of cDNA might inflate the share of cells that strongly express TCR.

This clone was observed a few times. Its target is not known. The investigators reverse transcribed all of the isolated RNA, so they sequenced expressed TCRB transcripts. TCRdb keeps only in-frame clones here, not all; method: immunoSEQ multiplex PCR. The sample consists of around 500,000 clones, over 25% of them appearing once. Trimming stripped 1 base from V and 1 base from J, with 8 bases between. CDR1 is SGHTA, CDR2 FQGNSA, per germline. This CDR3 is 14 amino acids long. This chain uses TRBV7-2 with TRBJ2-7; D is unclear. Sequences were obtained from naive CD4+ T cells from blood. The clonotype comes from a man aged 18 to 29 in good health. The CDR3 loop is CASSLVHESYEQYF. CDR3 coding DNA: TGTGCCAGCAGCTTAGTCCATGAGTCCTACGAGCAGTACTTC.